These 10 T cell receptor beta chains were sequenced from one sample in a study of T-cell reconstitution after alpha-beta-depleted transplantation in children. Unique molecular identifiers featured in how the TCRbeta library was prepared. TCRdb reanalysed the PCR reads using MiXCR and keeps one entry per CDR3 protein. The sample lists about 310,000 distinct CDR3 sequences; approximately 23% were seen once. Sequences were derived from PBMCs, mostly from graft donor cells, sampled 180 days after TCRalphabeta/CD19-depleted stem cell transplant. These TCRs come from a male patient between 10 and 17 years old who had a stem cell transplant for acute lymphoblastic leukemia, so the T cells may come from the graft donor.

The chain recombines TRBV12-3 or TRBV12-4 with TRBJ1-1, with D unclear. CDR3 length equals 13 residues. V was shortened by 3 bases and J by 1 base, with 6 bases between the two germline ends. The DNA of the CDR3 is TGTGCCAGCAGTTTTTATAGGAACACTGAAGCTTTCTTT. This translates into CASSFYRNTEAFF.

The chain has TRBV2 and TRBJ1-3; no firm D call. The CDR3 runs to 12 residues. CDR1 and CDR2 from the germline V gene are SNHLY and FYNNEI. With 6 bases removed from V and 8 bases from J, the gap between germline ends came to 11 bases. The CDR3: CASSGEMHTIYF. In DNA, the CDR3 is TGTGCCAGCAGCGGGGAGATGCACACCATATATTTT. Full variable domain (outside the CDR3, taken from reference TRBV2 and TRBJ1-3): EPEVTQTPSHQVTQMGQEVILRCVPISNHLYFYWYRQILGQKVEFLVSFYNNEISEKSEIFDDQFSVERPDGSNFTLKIRSTKLEDSAMYFCASSGEMHTIYFGEGSWLTVV.

This clonotype has just one count. This chain connects TRBV4-1 to TRBJ2-1, with 8 bases that match TRBD1. The V and J ends lost 0 bases and 0 bases, in that order; junction bases with no gene match: 7. Per the germline V gene, CDR1 is MGHRA and CDR2 is YSYEKL. The CDR3 is 18 residues long. The CDR3 region has the DNA TGCGCCAGCAGCCAAGACCCGACAGGGGCCAGCTCCTACAATGAGCAGTTCTTC. Protein sequence: CASSQDPTGASSYNEQFF.

The gene calls are TRBV20-1 and TRBJ2-1; D gene ambiguous. From germline, CDR1 is DFQATT and CDR2 SNEGSKA (reference sequence). Trimming stripped 3 bases from V and 10 bases from J, with 10 bases between. The CDR3 has 11 amino acids. The CDR3 is CSASNPREQFF. Written as DNA, the CDR3 is TGCAGTGCTAGTAACCCCCGGGAGCAGTTCTTC.

This clonotype showed up just a few times. CDR3 residues: CASSFGLASYEQYF. CDR3 coding DNA: TGTGCCAGCAGCTTCGGACTAGCCTCCTACGAGCAGTACTTC. The J gene is TRBJ2-7, the V gene TRBV7-2; 8 nucleotides agree with TRBD2. The CDR3 runs to 14 residues. The germline gives CDR1 SGHTA, CDR2 FQGNSA. V dropped 3 bases and J dropped 0; count of bases not matched to a gene: 1. The whole variable domain, filled in from reference TRBV7-2 and TRBJ2-7, reads GAGVSQSPSNKVTEKGKDVELRCDPISGHTALYWYRQSLGQGLEFLIYFQGNSAPDKSGLPSDRFSAERTGGSVSTLTIQRTQQEDSAVYLCASSFGLASYEQYFGPGTRLTVT.

This clonotype was observed a few times. The V and J genes are TRBV5-1 and TRBJ2-7, with 8 bases fitting TRBD2. Germline CDR1 and CDR2: SGHRS and YFSETQ. J lost 5 bases, V lost 2 bases, and 6 bases had no gene match. The CDR3 has 14 residues. As DNA, the CDR3 is TGCGCCAGCAGCTTAGCGGGAGAGCTCCACGAGCAGTACTTC. Translated: CASSLAGELHEQYF.

This chain joins TRBV7-9 and TRBJ2-1, with D hard to call. With 2 bases removed from V and 6 bases from J, the gap between germline ends came to 5 bases. The CDR3 runs to 12 residues. Germline CDR1 is SEHNR and CDR2 is FQNEAQ (reference sequence). CDR3 sequence: CASSLTINEQFF. The CDR3 nucleotides are TGTGCCAGCAGCTTAACAATCAATGAGCAGTTCTTC.

CDR3 DNA: TGTGCCACCAGAGAGGGATATGGCGGGGAGCTGTTTTTT. Its protein is CATREGYGGELFF. This chain joins TRBV7-2 and TRBJ2-2; possible D gene TRBD2, 5 bases. CDR3 length equals 13 residues. Trimming stripped 10 bases from V and 7 bases from J, with 16 bases between. Germline V gene sequence: CDR1 SGHTA, CDR2 FQGNSA.

This chain links TRBV27 with TRBJ2-1; 14 bases match TRBD2. Germline V CDR1 and CDR2: MNHEY, SMNVEV (reference sequence). The CDR3 loop spans 17 amino acids. The V segment lost 5 bases and the J segment 7 bases; nucleotides outside the gene matches: 10. The CDR3 reads CASSPYTGTSGSNEQFF. CDR3 nucleotides: TGTGCCAGCAGTCCCTATACCGGGACTAGCGGGAGTAATGAGCAGTTCTTC.

This clonotype was found many times. The chain recombines TRBV5-1 with TRBJ2-6; possible D gene TRBD2, 6 bases. The V and J ends lost 2 bases and 2 bases respectively, with 14 bases between them. Germline V gene lookup returns CDR1 SGHRS and CDR2 YFSETQ. The CDR3 loop spans 17 amino acids. DNA of the CDR3: TGCGCCAGCAGCTTTGGTTGGGGGGAAGCTGGGGCCAACGTCCTGACTTTC. Translation gives CASSFGWGEAGANVLTF. Supplemented by reference TRBV5-1 and TRBJ2-6, the full variable domain reads KAGVTQTPRYLIKTRGQQVTLSCSPISGHRSVSWYQQTPGQGLQFLFEYFSETQRNKGNFPGRFSGRQFSNSRSEMNVSTLELGDSALYLCASSFGWGEAGANVLTFGAGSRLTVL.